This T cell receptor beta chain was documented in a study of blood T cell repertoires in COVID-19. TCRdb's table, derived via immunoSEQ multiplex PCR, lists solely in-frame clones and lacks some. The sample lists around 170,000 clones, nearly 80% occurring once. This CDR3 is built from 14 residues. Germline-derived CDR1 and CDR2 are WNHNN and SYGVQD (reference sequence). The germline V and J ends were trimmed by 6 bases and 5 bases, with 16 bases remaining between them. This chain connects TRBV10-1 to TRBJ1-2; TRBD1 is a possible D gene (6 bases). This sequence originates from a man in his 60s who had been exposed to COVID-19. The sequenced sample consisted of PBMCs or T cells enriched from blood (not recorded which). The CDR3 region has the DNA TGCGCCAGCAGGACCGCGACAACAGGGTATGGCTACACCTTC. Amino acids: CASRTATTGYGYTF.